The present entry profiles one TCR beta chain with its context. Its antigen is as yet unknown. The germline V and J ends were trimmed by 6 bases and 6 bases, with 11 bases remaining between them. The CDR3 sequence is 13 residues long. TCRdb's table, derived via immunoSEQ multiplex PCR, lists solely in-frame clones and lacks some. The sample includes 150,000 to 200,000 clones, approximately 94% of them seen just once. The record originates from a study of T cell responses to AZD1222 COVID-19 vaccine. Study at large: Pooling of second doses given at about 4 or about 12 weeks was done. Study-wide results and limits: Only a handful of AZD1222 recipients tested seropositive at baseline. The study found Spike-specific TCR breadth and depth rose after two AZD1222 doses. Females outnumbered males among donors, who were mostly white British; clonal diversity was possibly underestimated.

The chain combines TRBV12-3 or TRBV12-4 with TRBJ2-2; D remains unclear. Sequenced material: peripheral blood, taken on day 0 of AZD1222 vaccination. The source is an adult in good health. CDR3 sequence: CASSLGEAGELFF. The CDR3 DNA follows: TGTGCCAGCAGCCTAGGCGAGGCCGGGGAGCTGTTTTTT.